Shown below are 29 T cell receptor beta chains from a single sample sequenced in a study of CD8 T cells in ankylosing spondylitis. The antigens these receptors bind are not known. Findings of the study overall: A motif of 8 or 9 highly homologous TCR beta variants was seen as apparently characteristic of ankylosing spondylitis blood.

A single record per CDR3 protein comes from TCRdb applying MiXCR to the 5' RACE reads. The table has about 750,000 distinct CDR3 sequences, under 20% seen once. Material for sequencing was blood, either unsorted or a sorted T cell fraction (not recorded which). The receptors were sampled from a male donor with ankylosing spondylitis.

The gene calls are TRBV2 and TRBJ1-5, with unresolved D. Germline loops: CDR1 SNHLY, CDR2 FYNNEI. The V end was cut by 1 base, the J end by 7 bases, with 11 bases between. This CDR3 is built from 14 residues. The DNA of the CDR3 is TGTGCCAGCAGTGAAGAGGGTGTGGGGCAGCCCCAGCATTTT. Encoded protein: CASSEEGVGQPQHF.

This clonotype turned up a few times. This chain joins TRBV12-3 or TRBV12-4 and TRBJ2-2; TRBD2 agrees at 13 bases. V trimming: 5 bases; J trimming: 8 bases; junction bases outside the gene matches: 8. The CDR3 runs to 16 residues. Here the CDR3 reads CASSPSTSGRLGELFF. CDR3 DNA sequence: TGTGCCAGCAGTCCTTCGACTAGCGGGAGGTTAGGGGAGCTGTTTTTT.

This chain connects TRBV20-1 to TRBJ1-1; weak D call: TRBD1 (6 bases). CDR3 length: 14 amino acids. Germline CDR1 is DFQATT and CDR2 is SNEGSKA (reference sequence). Deletions cut 6 bases from V and 1 base from J, with 15 bases between. The CDR3 nucleotides read TGCAGTGCGCGCGGGGGCGGAGCGAACACTGAAGCTTTCTTT. Protein sequence: CSARGGGANTEAFF.

The V call is TRBV7-8, the J call TRBJ2-7; 8 bases map to TRBD1. This CDR3 comprises 17 residues. The germline CDR1 and CDR2 sequences are SGHVS and FQNEAQ. V shed 5 bases, J shed 3 bases, and the junction held 15 bases outside the gene matches. For the CDR3, the DNA is TGTGCCAGCAGCCCCCTAGCAGGACAGGGCTTATTCTACGAGCAGTACTTC. Its protein product is CASSPLAGQGLFYEQYF.

The chain combines TRBV5-6 with TRBJ2-1; perhaps TRBD1 as D (5 bases). This CDR3 contains 15 residues. Trimming cost V 5 bases and J 7 bases, with 19 bases left between them. Germline CDR1 reads SGHDT; CDR2 reads YYEEEE. The CDR3, as DNA: TGTGCCAGCAGTTTTTACCAGGGCATGGGGAATGAGCAGTTCTTC. Encoded protein: CASSFYQGMGNEQFF.

This clonotype has a handful of counts. The chain combines TRBV21-1 with TRBJ2-3; the table assigns TRBD1, which was not confirmed against the DNA. TRBV21-1 is noted as a pseudogene. This CDR3 is 16 amino acids long. The CDR3 DNA is TGTGCCAGCAGTCCCACAGGGGCGACAGGGCCAGATACGCAGTATTTT. Its protein product is CASSPTGATGPDTQYF.

This clonotype was found a few times. CDR3 sequence: CASSLAGRGGGNSNQPQHF. The CDR3 DNA reads TGTGCCAGCAGTTTAGCGGGGAGGGGCGGAGGGAATAGCAATCAGCCCCAGCATTTT. The chain combines TRBV12-3 or TRBV12-4 with TRBJ1-5; D possibly corresponds to TRBD1 (5 bases). V was clipped by 0 bases and J by 0 bases, with 18 bases between them. This CDR3 spans 19 amino acids.

In this sample, this clonotype turned up a few times. The genes are TRBV18 and TRBJ2-3; 7 bases are shared with TRBD1. The CDR3 has 16 residues. CDR1 and CDR2 (germline): KGHSH, LQKENI. Trimming at V came to 0 bases and at J to 5 bases, leaving 8 bases not matched to a gene. CDR3 in DNA: TGTGCCAGCTCACCACCTGGCGCAGGGGGTGGAGATACGCAGTATTTT. It specifies CASSPPGAGGGDTQYF. Complete variable domain (other parts from reference TRBV18 and TRBJ2-3): NAGVMQNPRHLVRRRGQEARLRCSPMKGHSHVYWYRQLPEEGLKFMVYLQKENIIDESGMPKERFSAEFPKEGPSILRIQQVVRGDSAAYFCASSPPGAGGGDTQYFGPGTRLTVL.

The chain's CDR3 is CASSGTHNEQFF. DNA for the CDR3: TGTGCCTCCTCAGGTACTCATAATGAGCAGTTCTTC. The rearrangement uses TRBV12-3 or TRBV12-4 and TRBJ2-1; no clear D gene. The CDR3 is made up of 12 amino acids. Trimming stripped 11 bases from V and 7 bases from J, with 15 bases between.

V usage is TRBV4-1 and J usage is TRBJ2-3; D perhaps matches TRBD1 (5 bases). V lost 3 bases to trimming and J lost 1 base, with 14 bases between them. CDR1 MGHRA and CDR2 YSYEKL come from the germline V gene. This CDR3 is 16 amino acids long. The CDR3 DNA follows: TGCGCCAGCAGCCAGGGGCTCAGGGTCGGCACAGATACGCAGTATTTT. It is translated as CASSQGLRVGTDTQYF.

V is TRBV20-1 and J is TRBJ2-2; 7 bases are a match to TRBD2. There are 14 residues in the CDR3. Looked up from germline, CDR1 is DFQATT and CDR2 is SNEGSKA (reference sequence). V gave up 3 bases and J gave up 2 bases; unmatched junction bases: 3. CDR3 loop: CSARSSGNTGELFF. The CDR3 DNA reads as TGCAGTGCTAGGTCTAGCGGTAACACCGGGGAGCTGTTTTTT.

V usage is TRBV4-1 and J usage is TRBJ2-7; D unclear. Between the trimmed V and J ends, which lost 4 bases and 0 bases, there was a span of 7 bases. The CDR3 totals 13 residues. Per germline, CDR1 MGHRA and CDR2 YSYEKL. The CDR3 region has the DNA TGCGCCAGCAGCCGGGCGAGCTCCTACGAGCAGTACTTC. It encodes CASSRASSYEQYF.

This clonotype was counted between two and nine times. The V and J genes are TRBV7-2 and TRBJ2-7; D may be TRBD2 (6 bases). V shed 1 base and J shed 4 bases, with 17 bases lying between them. The CDR3 is made up of 16 amino acids. The germline V gene encodes CDR1 SGHTA and CDR2 FQGNSA. The CDR3 protein is CASSLGYLRDSYEQYF. As DNA, the CDR3 is TGTGCCAGCAGCTTAGGATATCTGCGGGATTCGTACGAGCAGTACTTC.

The chain links TRBV24-1 to TRBJ1-4; D call uncertain. The CDR3 totals 14 residues. V lost 4 bases, J lost 7 bases, and 12 bases lay in between. The germline V gene encodes CDR1 KGHDR and CDR2 SFDVKD. The CDR3: CATSDRFGGEKLFF. In DNA, the CDR3 is TGTGCCACCAGTGACAGGTTCGGAGGTGAAAAACTGTTTTTT.

The V call is TRBV6-1, the J call TRBJ2-1; D gene unclear. The germline V gene encodes CDR1 MNHNS and CDR2 SASEGT. The CDR3 is made up of 13 amino acids. Trimming removed 5 bases from V and 2 bases from J, with 7 bases in between. The CDR3 DNA follows: TGTGCCAGCAGTAAGTCGGCCTACAATGAGCAGTTCTTC. Its translation is CASSKSAYNEQFF.

The rearrangement uses TRBV11-2 and TRBJ2-3, with 8 bases that match TRBD2. Germline V CDR1 and CDR2: SGHAT, FQNNGV. This CDR3 has 16 residues. V lost 4 bases, J lost 3 bases, and 9 bases stayed unmatched. For the CDR3, the DNA is TGTGCCAGCAGCTCTCCTAGCGGGTACAGGACAGATACGCAGTATTTT. It specifies CASSSPSGYRTDTQYF.

To note about this clonotype: A much larger clone lies a single base off, so this may be a read error. The rearrangement joins TRBV5-6 to TRBJ1-1; TRBD1 aligns across 7 bases. This CDR3 has 14 amino acids. V lost 3 bases to trimming and J lost 0 bases; unmatched junction nucleotides: 2. Germline CDR1 reads SGHDT; CDR2 reads YYEEEE. CDR3 in amino acids: CASSWQGVNTEAFF. CDR3 DNA sequence: TGTGCCAGCAGCTGGCAGGGGGTGAACACTGAAGCTTTCTTT. The full variable domain, completed using reference TRBV5-6 and TRBJ1-1, is DAGVTQSPTHLIKTRGQQVTLRCSPKSGHDTVSWYQQALGQGPQFIFQYYEEEERQRGNFPDRFSGHQFPNYSSELNVNALLLGDSALYLCASSWQGVNTEAFFGQGTRLTVV.

This clonotype came up many times. CDR3 sequence: CSARSDRDEQYF. The CDR3 DNA reads TGCAGTGCTAGATCGGACAGAGACGAGCAGTACTTC. The rearrangement joins TRBV20-1 to TRBJ2-7; D perhaps matches TRBD1 (6 bases). V was trimmed by 2 bases and J by 5 bases, leaving 10 bases between them. Germline V lookup: CDR1 DFQATT, CDR2 SNEGSKA (reference sequence). The CDR3 has 12 residues.

This rearrangement joins TRBV29-1 to TRBJ1-1; the D is unclear. The germline gives CDR1 SQVTM, CDR2 ANQGSEA. The V end lost 1 base, the J end lost 1 base, and 7 bases lay between the germline ends. This CDR3 is 13 amino acids long. The CDR3 here is CSVEGQSNTEAFF. The CDR3 DNA reads as TGCAGCGTTGAAGGTCAGTCGAACACTGAAGCTTTCTTT.

The gene calls are TRBV5-1 and TRBJ2-3, with 10 bases aligning to TRBD1. Germline CDR1 reads SGHRS; CDR2 reads YFSETQ. The ends lost 2 bases at V and 4 bases at J; junction bases unmatched: 4. This CDR3 region has 15 residues. This chain's CDR3 is CASSFGTGDSDTQYF. CDR3 in DNA: TGCGCCAGCAGCTTCGGGACAGGGGACTCAGATACGCAGTATTTT. Full variable domain (outside the CDR3, taken from reference TRBV5-1 and TRBJ2-3): KAGVTQTPRYLIKTRGQQVTLSCSPISGHRSVSWYQQTPGQGLQFLFEYFSETQRNKGNFPGRFSGRQFSNSRSEMNVSTLELGDSALYLCASSFGTGDSDTQYFGPGTRLTVL.

The chain has TRBV20-1 and TRBJ1-1; no firm D call. There are 14 residues in the CDR3. Per germline, CDR1 DFQATT and CDR2 SNEGSKA (reference sequence). Trimming took 0 bases from V and 2 from J, leaving 10 bases between them. CDR3 nucleotide sequence: TGCAGTGCTAGAGATTTCAACCTTAACACTGAAGCTTTCTTT. Protein: CSARDFNLNTEAFF.

The chain uses TRBV9 and TRBJ2-1; unclear D gene. The CDR3 contains 12 residues. Trimming removed 4 bases at V and 6 bases at J, with 8 bases between. CDR1 and CDR2 (germline): SGDLS, YYNGEE. The CDR3 DNA sequence: TGTGCCAGCAGCCCTGCTCCCAATGAGCAGTTCTTC. Translation gives CASSPAPNEQFF.

This clonotype has only a few counts. The CDR3 DNA sequence: TGCGCCAGCAGCTTGGAGTTGGTAACAGATACGCAGTATTTT. This sequence encodes CASSLELVTDTQYF. The chain links TRBV5-1 to TRBJ2-3, with unresolved D. This CDR3 spans 14 amino acids. Trimming shortened V by 0 bases and J by 3 bases, and 8 bases separated the two germline ends. CDR1 SGHRS and CDR2 YFSETQ come from the germline V gene.

V is TRBV11-2 and J is TRBJ2-1, with TRBD2 matching over 12 bases. With 5 bases clipped from V and 10 bases from J, the junction kept 12 bases outside the gene matches. The CDR3 runs 16 residues. CDR1 is SGHAT and CDR2 is FQNNGV in the germline V gene. The CDR3 DNA sequence: TGTGCCAGCAGCCGATTAGGACTAGCGGGGACCTGGGAGCAGTTCTTC. Amino acids: CASSRLGLAGTWEQFF.

This clonotype occurred a few times. The genes are TRBV2 and TRBJ2-3; TRBD2 matches 7 bases. Unmatched junction bases numbered 14, after V lost 8 bases and J lost 6 bases. Germline CDR1 is SNHLY and CDR2 is FYNNEI. The CDR3 covers 15 residues. CDR3 DNA sequence: TGTGCCAGCTCAGCTGGGGGGGTCTCGATGGATACGCAGTATTTT. Protein: CASSAGGVSMDTQYF.

The CDR3 loop reads CASSLGQTRDTQYF. CDR3 DNA sequence: TGTGCCAGCAGTTTGGGACAGACTAGGGATACGCAGTATTTT. This rearrangement joins TRBV12-3 or TRBV12-4 to TRBJ2-3; TRBD1 is a possible D gene (7 bases). The CDR3 consists of 14 residues. Trimming cost V 3 bases and J 6 bases, with 13 bases left between them.

The chain has TRBV15 and TRBJ2-1; D is perhaps TRBD2 (5 bases). CDR3 size: 15 residues. Trimming left V 3 bases short and J 4 bases short, with 13 bases between. The V gene's germline CDR1 is LNHNV and CDR2 YYDKDF (reference sequence). The CDR3 nucleotides are TGTGCCACCAGCAGTCCTGGGAGTCAGTACAATGAGCAGTTCTTC. Its translation is CATSSPGSQYNEQFF.

This clonotype was counted ten times or more. This rearrangement joins TRBV9 to TRBJ2-1; D ambiguous. V gave up 2 bases and J gave up 7 bases, with 10 bases separating them. Per the germline V gene, CDR1 is SGDLS and CDR2 is YYNGEE. CDR3 length equals 13 residues. CDR3 amino acids: CASSVRPENEQFF. In DNA form, the CDR3 reads TGTGCCAGCAGCGTCCGTCCTGAGAATGAGCAGTTCTTC.

Only a few counts were recorded for this clonotype. The chain is built from TRBV28 and TRBJ1-2; 8 bases map to TRBD1. After removal of 5 bases from V and 4 bases from J, the junction contained 9 bases not matched to a gene. Germline values: CDR1 MDHEN, CDR2 SYDVKM. CDR3 length equals 15 residues. CDR3 DNA sequence: TGTGCCAGCAGTCCCTCGGGACAGGCGGGCTATGGCTACACCTTC. Protein: CASSPSGQAGYGYTF.